This T cell receptor beta chain stems from a study of cytomegalovirus exposure and HLA in healthy donors. Regarding the study as a whole: Presence/absence results assume similar sequencing depth per donor, which may not hold. The number of N-insertions in an Asian-associated ancestry cluster was reportedly below the 666-donor mean in a later analysis.

PCR used 60 Vbeta primers and 13 Jbeta primers. Measured with immunoSEQ multiplex PCR; TCRdb has only the in-frame clones, and not every one. The sample shows about 130,000 clones, roughly 80% of them seen only once. This clone was observed a few times. Its antigen is currently unknown. The CDR3 spans 14 residues. Germline CDR1 is SGHDT and CDR2 is YYEEEE. V shed 4 bases, J shed 4 bases, and the junction held 5 bases outside the gene matches. Source material: PBMCs. This TCR came from a woman in her 40s in good health and CMV-seronegative. This chain links TRBV5-6 with TRBJ2-1; TRBD2 aligns across 7 bases. In nucleotides, the CDR3 is TGTGCCAGCAGCCTCGCGGGAGTGTACAATGAGCAGTTCTTC. Translation: CASSLAGVYNEQFF.